This T cell receptor beta chain was recorded in a study of T-cell reconstitution after alpha-beta-depleted transplantation in children. V trimming: 6 bases; J trimming: 3 bases; junction bases outside the gene matches: 5. The CDR3 is 15 amino acids. This clonotype turned up a few times. The TCRbeta library incorporated unique molecular identifiers. Using its own MiXCR run on the PCR reads, TCRdb lists one record per CDR3 protein. The profile covers around 500,000 distinct CDR3 sequences, with around 13% appearing a single time and less than 6.5% taken by the ten largest. Material: PBMCs from the stem cell graft donor, obtained from the stem cell graft. The V gene is TRBV12-3 or TRBV12-4, the J gene TRBJ2-1, with TRBD2 matching 10 bases. The TCR comes from a human donor who donated a stem cell graft to a child with combined immunodeficiency. The CDR3, as DNA: TGTGCCAGCAGCTATACTAGCGGGGACTACAATGAGCAGTTCTTC. Translated: CASSYTSGDYNEQFF.